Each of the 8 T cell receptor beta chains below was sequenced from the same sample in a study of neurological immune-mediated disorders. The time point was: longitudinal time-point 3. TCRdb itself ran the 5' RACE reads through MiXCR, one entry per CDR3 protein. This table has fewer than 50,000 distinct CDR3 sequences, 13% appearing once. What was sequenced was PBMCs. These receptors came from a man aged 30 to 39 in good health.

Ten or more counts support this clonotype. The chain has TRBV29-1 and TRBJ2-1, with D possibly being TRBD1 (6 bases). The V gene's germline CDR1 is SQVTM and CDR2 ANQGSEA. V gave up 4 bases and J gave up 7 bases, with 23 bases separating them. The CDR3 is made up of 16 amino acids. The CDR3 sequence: CSVGRVSGQLQNEQFF. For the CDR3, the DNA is TGCAGCGTTGGACGCGTTAGTGGACAGCTACAAAATGAGCAGTTCTTC.

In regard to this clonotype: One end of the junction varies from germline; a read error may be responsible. CDR3 nucleotides: TGTGCCATCATTGAGTCGATGGGACAGGCGTCCAATGAGCAGTTCTTC. Residues: CAIIESMGQASNEQFF. V usage is TRBV10-3 and J usage is TRBJ2-1; 8 bases align to TRBD1. The CDR3 is made up of 16 amino acids. Per germline, CDR1 ENHRY and CDR2 SYGVKD.

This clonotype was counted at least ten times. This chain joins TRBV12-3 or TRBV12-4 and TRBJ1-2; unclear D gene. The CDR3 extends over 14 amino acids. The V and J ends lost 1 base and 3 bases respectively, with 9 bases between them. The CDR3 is CASSLGNKDYGYTF. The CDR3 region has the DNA TGTGCCAGCAGTTTAGGGAATAAGGACTATGGCTACACCTTC.

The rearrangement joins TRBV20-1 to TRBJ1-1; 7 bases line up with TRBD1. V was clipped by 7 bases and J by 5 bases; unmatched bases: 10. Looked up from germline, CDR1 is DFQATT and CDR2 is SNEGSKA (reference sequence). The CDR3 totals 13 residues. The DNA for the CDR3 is TGCAGTGTTAAACAGGGGATGGGGACTGAAGCTTTCTTT. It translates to CSVKQGMGTEAFF.

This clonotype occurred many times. The CDR3 region has the DNA TGTGCCAGCAGTTTAATCGGAGGGGCTAGCACAGATACGCAGTATTTT. As protein: CASSLIGGASTDTQYF. The rearrangement links TRBV28 to TRBJ2-3; maybe TRBD2 (6 bases). The CDR3 contains 16 residues. From germline, CDR1 is MDHEN and CDR2 SYDVKM. V was pared by 2 bases and J by 0 bases, with 12 bases between.

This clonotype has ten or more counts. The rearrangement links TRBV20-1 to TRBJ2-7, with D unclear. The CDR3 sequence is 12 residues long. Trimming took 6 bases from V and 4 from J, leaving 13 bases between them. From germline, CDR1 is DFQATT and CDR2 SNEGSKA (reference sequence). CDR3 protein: CSAKIGNYEQYF. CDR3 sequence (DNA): TGCAGTGCCAAAATAGGGAATTACGAGCAGTACTTC.

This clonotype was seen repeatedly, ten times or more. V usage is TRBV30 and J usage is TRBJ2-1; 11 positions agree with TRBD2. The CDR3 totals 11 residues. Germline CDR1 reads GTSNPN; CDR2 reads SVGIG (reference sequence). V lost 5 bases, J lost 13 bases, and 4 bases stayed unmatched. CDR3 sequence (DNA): TGTGCCTGGGGTAGCGGGAGGGTTCAGTTCTTC. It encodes CAWGSGRVQFF.

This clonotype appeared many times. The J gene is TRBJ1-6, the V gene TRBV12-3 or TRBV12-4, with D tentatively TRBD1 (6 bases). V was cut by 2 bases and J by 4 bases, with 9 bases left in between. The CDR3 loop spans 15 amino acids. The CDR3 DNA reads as TGTGCCAGCAGTTTACGACAGGCGTATAATTCACCCCTCCACTTT. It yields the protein CASSLRQAYNSPLHF.